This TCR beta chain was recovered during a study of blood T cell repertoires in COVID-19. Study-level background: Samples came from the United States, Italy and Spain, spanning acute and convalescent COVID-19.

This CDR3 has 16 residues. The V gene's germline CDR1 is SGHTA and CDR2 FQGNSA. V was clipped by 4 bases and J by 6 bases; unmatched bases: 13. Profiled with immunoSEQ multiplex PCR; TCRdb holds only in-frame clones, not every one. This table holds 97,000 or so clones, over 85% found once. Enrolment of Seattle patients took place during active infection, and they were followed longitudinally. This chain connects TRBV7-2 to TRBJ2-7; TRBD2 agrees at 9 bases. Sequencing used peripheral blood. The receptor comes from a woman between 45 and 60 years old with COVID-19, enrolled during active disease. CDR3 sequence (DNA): TGTGCCAGCAGCTCTCCCCGCGGGGGGGCCCAGCTCGAGCAGTACTTC. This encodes CASSSPRGGAQLEQYF.